This T cell receptor (beta chain) was profiled in a study of radiation and T cells in renal cell carcinoma. Study context: Nephrectomy followed 15 Gy stereotactic body radiation by 4 weeks.

Noted time point: baseline pretreatment blood. Treatment of the sample: 15 Gy SBRT to primary tumor, nephrectomy 4 weeks later. Clones were sequenced by immunoSEQ multiplex PCR, and TCRdb holds only the in-frame ones, with some missing. The sample lists approximately 45,000 clones, roughly 83% seen once, with roughly 33% in the top ten. J lost 4 bases, V lost 6 bases, and 2 bases had no gene match. Germline CDR1 is MNHNS and CDR2 is SASEGT. The CDR3 loop spans 12 amino acids. The sequenced sample was blood, obtained from a patient whose treatment included radiotherapy and nephrectomy. The chain links TRBV6-1 to TRBJ2-5, with 7 bases matching TRBD2. The TCR was taken from a woman in her seventies with renal cell carcinoma. The CDR3 loop is CASRREGETQYF. Here the CDR3 DNA reads TGTGCCAGCAGAAGGGAGGGAGAGACCCAGTACTTC.